Listed below are T cell receptor beta chains from one sample, sequenced in a study of Ad26.COV2.S vaccination and SARS-CoV-2 variants. Only in-frame clones appear in the TCRdb table, and some are missing; sequencing was by immunoSEQ multiplex PCR. The repertoire holds some 520,000 clones, 87% seen once, with around 13% in the top ten. The sample in question was peripheral blood, obtained in a trial of Ad26.COV2.S vaccine versus placebo. These TCRs come from a person between 18 and 60 years old who received the Ad26.COV2.S COVID-19 vaccine or a placebo. CDR3s include the opening cysteine and the closing phenylalanine or tryptophan. Each record gives: D gene, J gene, V gene, clone size, CDR3 DNA, CDR3 protein. A D gene is named only where the DNA matches it firmly. Only part of the rows carry a size: once, few, many, or a class if the clone is expanded.

>-|TRBJ2-3|TRBV5-6|-
TGTGCCAGCAGCCCCCTCGGAAGTGGCACAGATACGCAGTATTTT
CASSPLGSGTDTQYF
>-|TRBJ2-7|TRBV7-9|once
TGTGCCAGCAGCCTGGGGCTCGAGCAGTACTTC
CASSLGLEQYF
>-|TRBJ1-6|TRBV6-6|-
TGTGCCGGTGGGGAGGGAGGGAATAATTCACCCCTCCACTTT
CAGGEGGNNSPLHF
>TRBD2|TRBJ2-1|TRBV11-3|-
TGTGCCAGCAGCCGATCGGGACTAGCGGGAGTCAATGAGCAGTTCTTC
CASSRSGLAGVNEQFF
>-|TRBJ2-3|TRBV15|-
TGTGCCACCGGGGGGGATACGCAGTATTTT
CATGGDTQYF
>TRBD2|TRBJ2-2|TRBV4-1|-
TGCGCCAGCAGCCACCGTCTGGGGGGAGGGGCCGGGGAGCTGTTTTTT
CASSHRLGGGAGELFF
>TRBD1|TRBJ2-7|TRBV10-3|-
TGTGCCATCAGGGACCCCCGGACAGGATCCTACGAGCAGTACTTC
CAIRDPRTGSYEQYF
>-|TRBJ2-1|TRBV19|-
TGTGCCAGTAGTCGCCGTTACAATGAGCAGTTCTTC
CASSRRYNEQFF
>TRBD1|TRBJ2-7|TRBV28|-
TGTGCCAGCAGTTTATGGCGGGGACAGGGCTCCCACGAGCAGTACTTC
CASSLWRGQGSHEQYF
>TRBD2|TRBJ2-1|TRBV27|-
TGTGCCAGCAGTTCTCGCCTAGCGGGAGGAAACTATGAGCAGTTCTTC
CASSSRLAGGNYEQFF
>-|TRBJ1-5|TRBV25-1|-
TGTGCCAGCAGTGATTATTATAGCAATCAGCCCCAGCATTTT
CASSDYYSNQPQHF
>TRBD1|TRBJ1-4|TRBV5-1|-
TGCGCCAGCAGCTCTGACGGGACAGGGGGCTATTATGAAAAACTGTTTTTT
CASSSDGTGGYYEKLFF
>-|TRBJ1-3|TRBV29-1|-
TGCAGCCACCGGTCTGGAAACACCATATATTTT
CSHRSGNTIYF
>-|TRBJ2-1|TRBV6-5|-
TGTGCCAGCAGCCGTCCTGACCGAGAGCAGTTCTTC
CASSRPDREQFF
>-|TRBJ2-2|TRBV11-3|-
TGTGCCAGCAGCCCCAACGACAGGTGGGGTACAACCGGGGAGCTGTTTTTT
CASSPNDRWGTTGELFF
>-|TRBJ2-5|TRBV30|-
TGTGCCTGGGGTTCTAACAGGGCAGAGACCCAGTACTTC
CAWGSNRAETQYF
>-|TRBJ1-1|TRBV11-1|once
TGTGCCAGCAGCCGTACCGAATTGAACACTGAAGCTTTCTTT
CASSRTELNTEAFF
>-|TRBJ1-5|TRBV6-5|-
TGTGCCAGCGGTCTGGACAGAGATCAGCCCCAGCATTTT
CASGLDRDQPQHF
>-|TRBJ1-1|TRBV9|-
TGTGCCAGCAGCGTAGCGGGCAGGGGAACTGAAGCTTTCTTT
CASSVAGRGTEAFF
>TRBD2|TRBJ2-2|TRBV27|-
TGTGCCAGCAGAAGGACTAGCGACCCGTACACCGGGGAGCTGTTTTTT
CASRRTSDPYTGELFF
>-|TRBJ2-3|TRBV14|-
TGTGCCAGCAGCCATCCCCGACCCATCCCGGGACAAGAATTCACAGATACGCAGTATTTT
CASSHPRPIPGQEFTDTQYF
>-|TRBJ1-3|TRBV7-8|-
TGTGCCAGCAGCTTAGAGAGGAGGGGCCCCAAAAACACCATATATTTT
CASSLERRGPKNTIYF
>-|TRBJ1-5|TRBV7-2|-
TGTGCCAGCAGTGCAGGGACCAATCAGCCCCAGCATTTT
CASSAGTNQPQHF
>TRBD2|TRBJ2-7|TRBV19|-
TGTGCCAGTAGTATAGTGGCGGGAGCCAACTACGAGCAGTACTTC
CASSIVAGANYEQYF
>-|TRBJ2-7|TRBV6-2/TRBV6-3|-
TGTGCCAGCAGTTACTTCGCGGCCCCCTACGAGCAGTACTTC
CASSYFAAPYEQYF
>TRBD2|TRBJ2-1|TRBV2|-
TGTGCCAGCATAGGGCCACGGGGGGGTGGTGAGCAGTTCTTC
CASIGPRGGGEQFF
>-|TRBJ2-1|TRBV14|-
TGTGCCAGCAGCCAAGTGCGGGCCCGATACAATGAGCAGTTCTTC
CASSQVRARYNEQFF
>TRBD2|TRBJ2-7|TRBV4-3|-
TGCGCCAGCAGCCAAGGGGGACTAGGGACCTACGAGCAGTACTTC
CASSQGGLGTYEQYF
>TRBD1|TRBJ2-5|TRBV5-4|once
TGTGCCAGCAGCCCCGGGACAGGGGATCTAGAGACCCAGTACTTC
CASSPGTGDLETQYF
>-|TRBJ2-4|TRBV27|-
TGTGCCAGCAGCTTATCTCTCGTAATAGCCAAAAACATTCAGTACTTC
CASSLSLVIAKNIQYF
>-|TRBJ2-3|TRBV5-4|-
TGTGCCAGCAGCTTGGCGGGGCTTCCCACAGATACGCAGTATTTT
CASSLAGLPTDTQYF
>-|TRBJ2-6|TRBV15|-
TGTGCCACCAGCAGAGGGGGGACCTCTGGGGCCAACGTCCTGACTTTC
CATSRGGTSGANVLTF
>TRBD1|TRBJ2-1|TRBV5-1|-
TGCGCCAGCAGCCCAGGGGGAGCTGAGCAGTTCTTC
CASSPGGAEQFF